This TCR beta chain was found in a study of blood T cell repertoires in COVID-19. On the study more broadly: PBMCs, B-cell-depleted T cells, or T cells provided the cDNA or gDNA that made up the material.

Seattle's cohort entered during active infection and was followed longitudinally. The CDR3 is 17 amino acids. With 3 bases clipped from V and 10 bases from J, the junction kept 12 bases outside the gene matches. CDR1 and CDR2 from the germline V gene are SGHTA and FQGNSA. The assay was immunoSEQ multiplex PCR, and TCRdb's table has in-frame clones only and misses some. The sample lists about 200,000 clones; just under 85% were seen once. The chain carries TRBV7-2 and TRBJ1-6; 10 bases are a match to TRBD1. The sequenced sample consisted of peripheral blood. This receptor was taken from a man aged 55 to 69 with COVID-19, enrolled during active disease. CDR3 coding DNA: TGTGCCAGCAGCTTCGGGACAGGGGAGGGGTTCTGGTCACCCCTCCACTTT. Protein sequence: CASSFGTGEGFWSPLHF.